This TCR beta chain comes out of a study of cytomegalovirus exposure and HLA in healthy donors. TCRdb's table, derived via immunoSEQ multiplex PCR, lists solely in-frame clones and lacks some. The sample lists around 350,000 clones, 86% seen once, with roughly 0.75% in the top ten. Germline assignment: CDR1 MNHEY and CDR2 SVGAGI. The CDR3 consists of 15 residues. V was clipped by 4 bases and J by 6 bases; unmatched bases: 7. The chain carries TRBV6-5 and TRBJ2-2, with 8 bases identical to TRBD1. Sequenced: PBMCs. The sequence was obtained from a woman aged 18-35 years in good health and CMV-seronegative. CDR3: CASSSGQGRSGELFF. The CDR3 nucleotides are TGTGCCAGCAGTTCCGGACAGGGTAGATCCGGGGAGCTGTTTTTT.